This T cell receptor beta chain was identified in a study of cytomegalovirus exposure and HLA in healthy donors. Libraries were prepared by immunoSEQ multiplex PCR; TCRdb keeps only in-frame clonotypes and omits some of them. Of approximately 270,000 clones detected, about 90% appear once; the ten largest clones hold under 0.45%. The approximately 120-subject validation cohort, separate from the 666-subject first cohort, included the donors. With 2 bases clipped from V and 5 bases from J, the junction kept 10 bases outside the gene matches. The CDR3 length is 16 residues. Germline V gene sequence: CDR1 MNHNS, CDR2 SASEGT.

This chain links TRBV6-1 with TRBJ1-2, with 8 positions matching TRBD1. This clonotype was sampled from a woman younger than 30 in good health and CMV-seronegative. Sequencing input: PBMCs. CDR3 sequence: CASSEPRDRTPYGYTF. Here the CDR3 DNA reads TGTGCCAGCAGTGAACCCAGGGACAGGACCCCTTATGGCTACACCTTC.